A single T cell receptor (beta chain) is shown here with its context. Trimming pared 1 base from V and 1 base from J, leaving 15 bases between. This CDR3 has 17 amino acids. In germline, CDR1 is SEHNR, CDR2 FQNEAQ (reference sequence). The data originate from a study of blood T cell repertoires in COVID-19. Study-level background: Italy, Spain and the United States were the sources of the convalescent and acute COVID-19 samples. Sample material is recorded as cDNA or gDNA derived from T cells, B-cell-depleted T cells, or PBMCs.

Clones were sequenced by immunoSEQ multiplex PCR, and TCRdb holds only the in-frame ones, with some missing. Here the sample spans approximately 180,000 clones, roughly 87% being singletons. The rearrangement joins TRBV7-9 to TRBJ2-3, with D possibly TRBD1 on 5 matching bases. Material: peripheral blood. The source is a woman aged 65 to 85 with acute or convalescent COVID-19. The DNA of the CDR3 is TGTGCCAGCAGCTTAGTGCCAGGGATCGCTGGCACAGATACGCAGTATTTT. This gives the protein CASSLVPGIAGTDTQYF.